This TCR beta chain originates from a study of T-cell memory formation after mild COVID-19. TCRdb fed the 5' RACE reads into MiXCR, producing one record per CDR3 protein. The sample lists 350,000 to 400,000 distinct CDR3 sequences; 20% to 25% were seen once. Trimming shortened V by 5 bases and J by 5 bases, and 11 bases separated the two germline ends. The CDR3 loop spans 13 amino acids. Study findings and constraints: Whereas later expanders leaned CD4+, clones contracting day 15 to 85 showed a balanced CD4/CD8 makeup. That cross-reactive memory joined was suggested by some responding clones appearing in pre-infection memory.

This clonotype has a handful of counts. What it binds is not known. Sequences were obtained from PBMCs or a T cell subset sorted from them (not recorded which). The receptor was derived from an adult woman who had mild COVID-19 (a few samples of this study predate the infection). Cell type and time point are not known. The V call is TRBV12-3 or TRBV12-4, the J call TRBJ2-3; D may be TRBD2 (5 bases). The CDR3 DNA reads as TGTGCCAGCAGTGCGGGTAATAGAGATACGCAGTATTTT. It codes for CASSAGNRDTQYF.